The 20 T cell receptor beta chains below come from one sample, sequenced in a study of cytomegalovirus exposure and HLA in healthy donors. The PCR employed 60 Vbeta primers together with 13 Jbeta primers. The protocol was immunoSEQ multiplex PCR, while the TCRdb copy is restricted to in-frame clones and leaves out a portion. This sample lists about 72,000 clones; its ten largest clones have about 5%. Source material: PBMCs. The origin of the receptors is a woman aged 35 to 49 in good health and CMV-seropositive.

The gene calls are TRBV4-1 and TRBJ2-1; D unclear. The length of the CDR3 is 16 residues. Trimming removed 2 bases from V and 3 bases from J, with 14 bases in between. Germline values: CDR1 MGHRA, CDR2 YSYEKL. CDR3 nucleotide sequence: TGCGCCAGCAGCCAACCACTCGTAGTAAGCTACAATGAGCAGTTCTTC. This gives the protein CASSQPLVVSYNEQFF.

V and J are TRBV29-1 and TRBJ2-3, with TRBD2 identical over 14 bases. With 4 bases clipped from V and 5 bases from J, the junction kept 2 bases outside the gene matches. The CDR3 runs to 14 residues. CDR1 and CDR2 from the germline V gene are SQVTM and ANQGSEA. CDR3 nucleotides: TGCAGCGTTGTCGGACTAGCGGGGGGAGATACGCAGTATTTT. Translated: CSVVGLAGGDTQYF.

This chain links TRBV6-4 with TRBJ2-1; D might be TRBD2 (8 bases). The germline V and J ends were trimmed by 0 bases and 9 bases, with 15 bases remaining between them. Germline loops: CDR1 MRHNA, CDR2 SNTAGT. The CDR3 contains 15 residues. As DNA, the CDR3 is TGTGCCAGCAGTGACTCAGAGGGGGCGGGGGGTGAGCAGTTCTTC. Translation gives CASSDSEGAGGEQFF.

V is TRBV4-2 and J is TRBJ1-1, with 7 bases fitting TRBD1. J was trimmed by 1 base and V by 2 bases; bases with no gene match: 7. The CDR3 length is 16 residues. Germline lookup yields CDR1 LGHNA and CDR2 YNFKEQ. The CDR3 bases are TGTGCCAGCAGCCAACAACAGGGACAGCCGAACACTGAAGCTTTCTTT. It encodes CASSQQQGQPNTEAFF.

The chain joins TRBV19 to TRBJ1-1; 8 bases agree with TRBD1. CDR3 size: 14 residues. Germline V lookup: CDR1 LNHDA, CDR2 SQIVND (reference sequence). J lost 5 bases, V lost 11 bases, and 13 bases had no gene match. The CDR3 bases are TGTGCCGCAACGGCGGGCAGGGGGCAAACTGAAGCTTTCTTT. Amino acids: CAATAGRGQTEAFF.

This chain links TRBV19 with TRBJ1-2; TRBD1 agrees at 10 bases. Germline values: CDR1 LNHDA, CDR2 SQIVND (reference sequence). Trimming took 8 bases from V and 6 from J; bases not matched to a gene: 6. This CDR3 spans 13 amino acids. CDR3 in DNA: TGTGCCAGTGAAGAGACAGGGGGCGATGGCTACACCTTC. This gives the protein CASEETGGDGYTF.

The chain carries TRBV27 and TRBJ1-2; TRBD1 matches at 8 bases. The CDR3 totals 14 residues. The V gene's germline CDR1 is MNHEY and CDR2 SMNVEV (reference sequence). V lost 8 bases and J lost 8; bases outside the gene matches: 13. CDR3 nucleotide sequence: TGTGCCAGCCGACCCCTTCAGGGGGCGATGGGCTACACCTTC. This encodes CASRPLQGAMGYTF.

This chain uses TRBV19 with TRBJ2-3; TRBD2 matches at 7 bases. Unmatched junction bases numbered 14, after V lost 8 bases and J lost 6 bases. The CDR3 totals 15 residues. The V gene's germline CDR1 is LNHDA and CDR2 SQIVND (reference sequence). CDR3: CASVQRSGAFDTQYF. The CDR3 nucleotides are TGTGCCAGTGTCCAGCGCAGCGGGGCCTTCGATACGCAGTATTTT.

With regard to this clone: Other DNA sequences in this specimen translate into the identical CDR3. The CDR3 nucleotides read TGTGCCAGTAGTTCGACAGGAGACACTGAAGCTTTCTTT. Translation: CASSSTGDTEAFF. The V call is TRBV19, the J call TRBJ1-1; possible D gene TRBD1, 6 bases. Germline loops: CDR1 LNHDA, CDR2 SQIVND (reference sequence). The CDR3 sequence is 13 residues long. V lost 5 bases and J 3 bases, leaving 10 bases between the germline ends.

Regarding this clone: In the same sample, other DNA sequences code for this CDR3. This chain uses TRBV7-2 with TRBJ1-2; D might be TRBD1 (6 bases). V lost 1 base and J 6 bases, leaving 15 bases between the germline ends. This CDR3 region has 15 residues. Looked up from germline, CDR1 is SGHTA and CDR2 is FQGNSA. The CDR3 reads CASSLVRAGADGYTF. The DNA of the CDR3 is TGTGCCAGCAGCTTAGTAAGGGCGGGGGCTGATGGCTACACCTTC.

The chain joins TRBV23-1 to TRBJ1-2; no definite D call. TRBV23-1 qualifies as an ORF whose function is uncertain. The V gene lost 2 bases and the J gene lost 2 bases, with 6 bases spanning the gap. The CDR3 contains 13 residues. CDR3 in amino acids: CASSQPRNYGYTF. CDR3 in DNA: TGCGCCAGCAGTCAACCTAGAAACTATGGCTACACCTTC.

CDR3 DNA: TGCGCCAGCAGCTTGGATGTCGGGGAAAACACCATATATTTT. Amino acid sequence: CASSLDVGENTIYF. V is TRBV5-1 and J is TRBJ1-3; D is unresolved. The germline gives CDR1 SGHRS, CDR2 YFSETQ. V lost 0 bases and J 6 bases, leaving 10 bases between the germline ends. This CDR3 comprises 14 residues.

For the CDR3, the DNA is TGTGCCAGCAGCGTAGGACAGGGGGTTGCCTACGAGCAGTACTTC. Translated, it gives CASSVGQGVAYEQYF. V gene TRBV9 combines with J gene TRBJ2-7; 9 bases map to TRBD1. V lost 0 bases, J lost 2 bases, and 3 bases stayed unmatched. CDR1 SGDLS and CDR2 YYNGEE come from the germline V gene. The CDR3 consists of 15 residues.

The chain recombines TRBV27 with TRBJ1-4, with D uncertain. Deletions cut 5 bases from V and 0 bases from J, with 10 bases between. Germline CDR1 MNHEY, CDR2 SMNVEV (reference sequence). The CDR3 is made up of 15 amino acids. This CDR3 reads CASSISGATNEKLFF. The CDR3 bases are TGTGCCAGCAGTATTTCCGGGGCAACTAATGAAAAACTGTTTTTT.

The genes are TRBV6-1 and TRBJ1-1; TRBD1 is a possible D gene (5 bases). Trimming shortened V by 3 bases and J by 1 base, and 9 bases separated the two germline ends. The germline V gene encodes CDR1 MNHNS and CDR2 SASEGT. CDR3 length equals 14 residues. In DNA form, the CDR3 reads TGTGCCAGCAGTGAGGGGCAGCAGAACACTGAAGCTTTCTTT. Translation gives CASSEGQQNTEAFF.

The chain has TRBV9 and TRBJ2-3, with no clear D. Germline CDR1 SGDLS, CDR2 YYNGEE. CDR3 length: 14 residues. V lost 0 bases and J 3 bases, leaving 8 bases between the germline ends. CDR3 nucleotide sequence: TGTGCCAGCAGCGTAGTCCCAATGACAGATACGCAGTATTTT. It codes for CASSVVPMTDTQYF.

This CDR3 is CAISEFKTGTSLYEQYF. The CDR3 DNA is TGTGCCATCAGTGAGTTTAAGACCGGGACTAGCCTCTACGAGCAGTACTTC. J is TRBJ2-7 and V is TRBV10-3; 9 bases align to TRBD2. The V and J ends lost 1 base and 3 bases, in that order; junction bases with no gene match: 10. CDR3 length equals 17 residues. CDR1 ENHRY and CDR2 SYGVKD come from the germline V gene.

To note about this clone: This CDR3 fails to terminate in the conserved phenylalanine or tryptophan, so it likely reflects a read error. The limits of the CDR3 on the DNA are not certain, so only TCRdb's listed CDR3 is given. The gene calls are TRBV7-2 and TRBJ2-7; the table calls TRBD2, which could not be checked here. The CDR3 is 15 residues long, ends included. Germline CDR1 reads SGHTA; CDR2 reads FQGNSA. CDR3 in amino acids: CASSITSGTHQGPTL.

The chain joins TRBV9 to TRBJ2-7; D is possibly TRBD1 (5 bases). There are 13 residues in the CDR3. CDR1 and CDR2 from the germline V gene are SGDLS and YYNGEE. V shed 3 bases and J shed 4 bases, with 11 bases lying between them. CDR3 nucleotide sequence: TGTGCCAGCAGCGGTTATGACAGTTACGAGCAGTACTTC. Protein: CASSGYDSYEQYF. The variable domain in full, with the rest retrieved from reference TRBV9 and TRBJ2-7, is DSGVTQTPKHLITATGQRVTLRCSPRSGDLSVYWYQQSLDQGLQFLIQYYNGEERAKGNILERFSAQQFPDLHSELNLSSLELGDSALYFCASSGYDSYEQYFGPGTRLTVT.

This sequence joins TRBV2 and TRBJ1-1; TRBD1 might be the D (6 bases). The CDR3 is 16 amino acids. Trimming removed 5 bases at V and 1 base at J, with 17 bases between. Germline CDR1 is SNHLY and CDR2 is FYNNEI. The CDR3 coding sequence is TGTGCCAGCAGTCCTTTACGGAACAGGGAGAACACTGAAGCTTTCTTT. Amino acids: CASSPLRNRENTEAFF.